The clone carrying this T cell receptor (beta chain) was seen just once. Naive CD8 cells, CD45RO-negative and positively selected for CCR7, excluded terminally differentiated effector memory CD45RA+ cells. The sample comes from a study of shared clonotypes between healthy human individuals. Per the original methods: ImmunoSEQ sequences covered only the junction and lacked quality scores; filtering therefore differed. Some clones are missing from TCRdb's copy, which holds only in-frame ones; the method was immunoSEQ multiplex PCR. V, J and clone size are taken as reported in that table, and D and trimming were inferred from the DNA itself. The sample has around 2,000,000 clones, about 95% seen once. The CDR3 covers 14 residues. The V and J ends lost 9 bases and 5 bases, in that order; junction bases with no gene match: 8. CDR1 SGHDT and CDR2 YYEEEE come from the germline V gene.

This chain uses TRBV5-6 with TRBJ1-1, with 12 bases lining up with TRBD1. The origin of this receptor is a man younger than 35 in good health. Specimen: naive CD8+ T cells sorted from blood. The DNA of the CDR3 is TGTGCCACCGGGACAGGGGGCATGGAGACTGAAGCTTTCTTT. Protein: CATGTGGMETEAFF.